The 27 T cell receptor beta chains listed next were all sequenced from one sample in a study of blood T cell repertoires in COVID-19. Profiled with immunoSEQ multiplex PCR; TCRdb holds only in-frame clones, not every one. The sample contains 250,000 to 400,000 clones, about 90% of which appear only once. Sequences were obtained from peripheral blood. The source of these receptors is a woman aged 30 to 39 with COVID-19, enrolled during active disease.

The gene calls are TRBV7-9 and TRBJ2-5; no reliable D call. Germline lookup yields CDR1 SEHNR and CDR2 FQNEAQ (reference sequence). Trimming stripped 5 bases from V and 5 bases from J, with 21 bases between. The CDR3 is made up of 16 amino acids. CDR3 loop: CASSTHWRTTRETQYF. In DNA, the CDR3 is TGTGCCAGCAGCACCCACTGGCGTACAACGCGGGAGACCCAGTACTTC.

The chain has TRBV30 and TRBJ2-1, with D possibly being TRBD2 (6 bases). This CDR3 is 14 amino acids long. The germline V gene encodes CDR1 GTSNPN and CDR2 SVGIG (reference sequence). Trimming took off 3 bases at V and 4 bases at J, with 13 bases between the two ends. In DNA, the CDR3 is TGTGCCTGGAGGTCGGCTAGCGCTTACAATGAGCAGTTCTTC. Translation gives CAWRSASAYNEQFF. Complete variable domain (other parts from reference TRBV30 and TRBJ2-1): SQTIHQWPATLVQPVGSPLSLECTVEGTSNPNLYWYRQAAGRGLQLLFYSVGIGQISSEVPQNLSASRPQDRQFILSSKKLLLSDSGFYLCAWRSASAYNEQFFGPGTRLTVL.

This chain connects TRBV24-1 to TRBJ2-1; a possible D gene is TRBD2 (6 bases). The CDR3 covers 17 residues. The V end was cut by 1 base, the J end by 3 bases, with 15 bases between. Per germline, CDR1 KGHDR and CDR2 SFDVKD. CDR3 DNA sequence: TGTGCCACCAGTGATTTTGTGGAGGGATTAGGCTACAATGAGCAGTTCTTC. This translates into CATSDFVEGLGYNEQFF.

This chain joins TRBV7-2 and TRBJ1-1; 7 bases are a match to TRBD1. V gave up 3 bases and J gave up 7 bases; unmatched junction bases: 2. Germline assignment: CDR1 SGHTA and CDR2 FQGNSA. CDR3 size: 12 residues. The CDR3 reads CASSFGTVEAFF. CDR3 nucleotide sequence: TGTGCCAGCAGCTTTGGGACAGTTGAAGCTTTCTTT.

This CDR3 reads CASRVDRGTGTEAFF. CDR3 nucleotides: TGTGCCAGTAGGGTGGACAGGGGCACGGGAACTGAAGCTTTCTTT. The chain uses TRBV19 and TRBJ1-1; 9 bases agree with TRBD1. The CDR3 extends over 15 amino acids. From germline, CDR1 is LNHDA and CDR2 SQIVND (reference sequence). V lost 6 bases and J lost 5; bases outside the gene matches: 10.

This clone was observed a few times. The V and J genes are TRBV7-9 and TRBJ2-7, with 10 bases matching TRBD2. The CDR3 extends over 16 amino acids. Germline CDR1 and CDR2: SEHNR and FQNEAQ (reference sequence). Unmatched junction bases numbered 4, after V lost 2 bases and J lost 0 bases. CDR3 nucleotides: TGTGCCAGCAGCTTAAGAAGACTAGCGGGCTCCTACGAGCAGTACTTC. This sequence encodes CASSLRRLAGSYEQYF.

V is TRBV2 and J is TRBJ2-3, with 9 bases fitting TRBD2. Trimming took 2 bases from V and 0 from J; bases not matched to a gene: 9. The CDR3 is made up of 18 amino acids. Per germline, CDR1 SNHLY and CDR2 FYNNEI. The CDR3 reads CASSELGSSGTSTDTQYF. The DNA for the CDR3 is TGTGCCAGCAGTGAATTAGGGTCTAGCGGGACTAGCACAGATACGCAGTATTTT.

The chain carries TRBV15 and TRBJ2-7; the match to TRBD2 covers 10 bases. From germline, CDR1 is LNHNV and CDR2 YYDKDF (reference sequence). V gave up 5 bases and J gave up 3 bases; unmatched junction bases: 7. The CDR3 is made up of 15 amino acids. The CDR3 loop reads CATSRLAGGYYEQYF. CDR3 bases: TGTGCCACCAGCCGGTTAGCGGGAGGCTACTACGAGCAGTACTTC.

The rearrangement links TRBV30 to TRBJ2-1, with D possibly being TRBD2 (5 bases). The CDR3 spans 13 residues. Germline V gene lookup returns CDR1 GTSNPN and CDR2 SVGIG (reference sequence). Trimming removed 1 base from V and 15 bases from J, with 19 bases in between. The CDR3 bases are TGTGCCTGGAGTGAAAGCGGACCGCAGACTCGGTTCTTC. Translation gives CAWSESGPQTRFF.

The gene calls are TRBV5-1 and TRBJ1-4; 8 nucleotides line up with TRBD1. This CDR3 has 16 residues. With 0 bases clipped from V and 8 bases from J, the junction kept 9 bases outside the gene matches. Germline V CDR1 and CDR2: SGHRS, YFSETQ. CDR3 coding DNA: TGCGCCAGCAGCTTGGAGCAGGGGGCTCCGGGGGAAAAACTGTTTTTT. Translating gives CASSLEQGAPGEKLFF. Combining the CDR3 with reference TRBV5-1 and TRBJ1-4 gives the whole variable domain KAGVTQTPRYLIKTRGQQVTLSCSPISGHRSVSWYQQTPGQGLQFLFEYFSETQRNKGNFPGRFSGRQFSNSRSEMNVSTLELGDSALYLCASSLEQGAPGEKLFFGSGTQLSVL.

J is TRBJ1-1 and V is TRBV7-8; weak D call: TRBD1 (6 bases). From germline, CDR1 is SGHVS and CDR2 FQNEAQ. This CDR3 contains 15 residues. V was shortened by 2 bases and J by 0 bases, with 10 bases between the two germline ends. CDR3 region: CASSLTGQLNTEAFF. The CDR3 region has the DNA TGTGCCAGCAGCTTAACGGGACAACTGAACACTGAAGCTTTCTTT.

The chain employs TRBV2 and TRBJ2-3, with 10 bases identical to TRBD2. Trimming took 5 bases from V and 3 from J; bases not matched to a gene: 5. The CDR3 loop spans 15 amino acids. Germline assignment: CDR1 SNHLY and CDR2 FYNNEI. CDR3 loop: CASSYTSGKTDTQYF. The CDR3 region has the DNA TGTGCCAGCAGTTATACTAGCGGGAAGACAGATACGCAGTATTTT.

The V call is TRBV29-1, the J call TRBJ2-7; 11 positions match TRBD2. The junction had 5 bases not matched to a gene; V was cut back by 7 bases and J by 0 bases. This CDR3 spans 14 amino acids. The germline gives CDR1 SQVTM, CDR2 ANQGSEA. In DNA, the CDR3 is TGCAGCGCCACCGGGACTAGCGGCTCCTACGAGCAGTACTTC. Translated, it gives CSATGTSGSYEQYF.

The rearrangement uses TRBV24-1 and TRBJ1-2; a weak D match, TRBD1 (6 bases). The V end lost 4 bases, the J end lost 6 bases, and 23 bases lay between the germline ends. CDR1 is KGHDR and CDR2 is SFDVKD in the germline V gene. The CDR3 is 17 residues long. CDR3 sequence reads: CATSEEQGSQVGDGYTF. The CDR3 DNA reads as TGTGCCACCAGTGAAGAACAGGGTTCACAGGTTGGGGATGGCTACACCTTC.

V gene TRBV5-1 combines with J gene TRBJ1-3; possibly TRBD1 for D (5 bases). The CDR3 loop spans 15 amino acids. The V and J ends lost 2 bases and 2 bases respectively, with 11 bases between them. The germline gives CDR1 SGHRS, CDR2 YFSETQ. The CDR3 protein is CASSFRGTAGNTIYF. For the CDR3, the DNA is TGCGCCAGCAGCTTTAGGGGTACCGCTGGAAACACCATATATTTT.

The chain joins TRBV27 to TRBJ2-7; D uncertain. Trimming stripped 2 bases from V and 3 bases from J, with 8 bases between. Germline CDR1 reads MNHEY; CDR2 reads SMNVEV (reference sequence). This CDR3 has 13 amino acids. CDR3 nucleotide sequence: TGTGCCAGCAGTTTAGTACAAAACTACGAGCAGTACTTC. Translation gives CASSLVQNYEQYF.

The rearrangement joins TRBV27 to TRBJ2-1; TRBD2 aligns across 7 bases. V lost 6 bases, J lost 9 bases, and 8 bases stayed unmatched. Germline CDR1 is MNHEY and CDR2 is SMNVEV (reference sequence). The CDR3 is 13 amino acids. The CDR3 reads CASRGGLQFEQFF. The CDR3 DNA reads TGTGCCAGCAGGGGGGGACTACAGTTTGAGCAGTTCTTC.

CDR3 nucleotide sequence: TGTGCCACCCAGTCGGGACAGCCCATCTACGAGCAGTACTTC. Its translation: CATQSGQPIYEQYF. V usage is TRBV28 and J usage is TRBJ2-7, with 7 bases lining up with TRBD1. CDR3 size: 14 residues. Germline trimming cut 10 bases from V and 3 bases from J; bases unmatched to any gene: 12. CDR1 is MDHEN and CDR2 is SYDVKM in the germline V gene.

The chain recombines TRBV4-1 with TRBJ2-2, with 7 bases fitting TRBD2. Germline CDR1 and CDR2: MGHRA and YSYEKL. The junction had 8 bases not matched to a gene; V was cut back by 6 bases and J by 1 base. CDR3 length: 16 residues. The CDR3 bases are TGCGCCAGCAGACCCGGGCTAGCGGTGAACACCGGGGAGCTGTTTTTT. It encodes CASRPGLAVNTGELFF.

This clone was seen just once. The V call is TRBV4-1, the J call TRBJ2-1; 10 bases match TRBD2. CDR1 and CDR2 (germline): MGHRA, YSYEKL. CDR3 length: 16 amino acids. V shed 1 base, J shed 9 bases, and the junction held 9 bases outside the gene matches. CDR3 region: CASSQVLAGPFGEQFF. The CDR3 DNA reads TGCGCCAGCAGCCAAGTACTAGCGGGGCCCTTCGGTGAGCAGTTCTTC.

The J gene is TRBJ1-2, the V gene TRBV2; weak D call: TRBD1 (5 bases). V was trimmed by 7 bases and J by 1 base, leaving 10 bases between them. The germline V gene has CDR1 SNHLY and CDR2 FYNNEI. The CDR3 consists of 13 residues. CDR3 coding DNA: TGTGCCAGCACTGGGGCAGTTAACTATGGCTACACCTTC. Encoded protein: CASTGAVNYGYTF.

The chain carries TRBV3-1 (or the pseudogene TRBV3-2) and TRBJ2-5; 11 bases agree with TRBD2. Germline CDR1 and CDR2: LGHDT and YNNKEL (reference sequence). CDR3 size: 18 residues. The V and J ends lost 1 base and 5 bases, in that order; junction bases with no gene match: 12. CDR3 region: CASSQAGLAGGMLETQYF. DNA of the CDR3: TGTGCCAGCAGCCAAGCCGGGCTAGCGGGAGGTATGTTGGAGACCCAGTACTTC.

The chain uses TRBV7-8 and TRBJ2-7; 8 bases agree with TRBD2. The germline V gene has CDR1 SGHVS and CDR2 FQNEAQ. The V and J ends lost 2 bases and 3 bases, in that order; junction bases with no gene match: 6. The CDR3 is 15 amino acids. The CDR3 DNA is TGTGCCAGCAGCTTAACGGGACTAGGCTACTACGAGCAGTACTTC. Amino acid sequence: CASSLTGLGYYEQYF.

The V and J genes are TRBV3-1 (or the pseudogene TRBV3-2) and TRBJ2-4, with D perhaps matching TRBD2 (5 bases). Trimming stripped 0 bases from V and 9 bases from J, with 12 bases between. The germline V gene has CDR1 LGHDT and CDR2 YNNKEL (reference sequence). This CDR3 is built from 14 residues. The CDR3 coding sequence is TGTGCCAGCAGCCAAGATGACGGAGGCGCCATTCAGTACTTC. It translates to CASSQDDGGAIQYF.

The CDR3 coding sequence is TGTGCCACCACGGACAGGTTGAACACCGGGGAGCTGTTTTTT. It specifies CATTDRLNTGELFF. This chain links TRBV19 with TRBJ2-2; 7 bases map to TRBD1. Germline trimming cut 10 bases from V and 1 base from J; bases unmatched to any gene: 6. Per the germline V gene, CDR1 is LNHDA and CDR2 is SQIVND (reference sequence). The CDR3 has 14 amino acids.

This rearrangement joins TRBV2 to TRBJ1-2; 7 nucleotides align to TRBD1. The junction had 13 bases not matched to a gene; V was cut back by 7 bases and J by 5 bases. CDR1 and CDR2 (germline): SNHLY, FYNNEI. The CDR3 sequence is 15 residues long. This CDR3 reads CASTLHTGTVYGYTF. CDR3 DNA sequence: TGTGCCAGCACCCTACATACCGGGACAGTATATGGCTACACCTTC.

This chain connects TRBV9 to TRBJ1-2; D is ambiguous. The V and J ends lost 3 bases and 1 base respectively, with 10 bases between them. Germline lookup yields CDR1 SGDLS and CDR2 YYNGEE. This CDR3 has 14 residues. The CDR3 spells CASSARGRNYGYTF. CDR3 bases: TGTGCCAGCAGCGCCCGAGGCCGTAACTATGGCTACACCTTC. The full variable domain, in which reference TRBV9 and TRBJ1-2 provide the parts outside the CDR3, is DSGVTQTPKHLITATGQRVTLRCSPRSGDLSVYWYQQSLDQGLQFLIQYYNGEERAKGNILERFSAQQFPDLHSELNLSSLELGDSALYFCASSARGRNYGYTFGSGTRLTVV.